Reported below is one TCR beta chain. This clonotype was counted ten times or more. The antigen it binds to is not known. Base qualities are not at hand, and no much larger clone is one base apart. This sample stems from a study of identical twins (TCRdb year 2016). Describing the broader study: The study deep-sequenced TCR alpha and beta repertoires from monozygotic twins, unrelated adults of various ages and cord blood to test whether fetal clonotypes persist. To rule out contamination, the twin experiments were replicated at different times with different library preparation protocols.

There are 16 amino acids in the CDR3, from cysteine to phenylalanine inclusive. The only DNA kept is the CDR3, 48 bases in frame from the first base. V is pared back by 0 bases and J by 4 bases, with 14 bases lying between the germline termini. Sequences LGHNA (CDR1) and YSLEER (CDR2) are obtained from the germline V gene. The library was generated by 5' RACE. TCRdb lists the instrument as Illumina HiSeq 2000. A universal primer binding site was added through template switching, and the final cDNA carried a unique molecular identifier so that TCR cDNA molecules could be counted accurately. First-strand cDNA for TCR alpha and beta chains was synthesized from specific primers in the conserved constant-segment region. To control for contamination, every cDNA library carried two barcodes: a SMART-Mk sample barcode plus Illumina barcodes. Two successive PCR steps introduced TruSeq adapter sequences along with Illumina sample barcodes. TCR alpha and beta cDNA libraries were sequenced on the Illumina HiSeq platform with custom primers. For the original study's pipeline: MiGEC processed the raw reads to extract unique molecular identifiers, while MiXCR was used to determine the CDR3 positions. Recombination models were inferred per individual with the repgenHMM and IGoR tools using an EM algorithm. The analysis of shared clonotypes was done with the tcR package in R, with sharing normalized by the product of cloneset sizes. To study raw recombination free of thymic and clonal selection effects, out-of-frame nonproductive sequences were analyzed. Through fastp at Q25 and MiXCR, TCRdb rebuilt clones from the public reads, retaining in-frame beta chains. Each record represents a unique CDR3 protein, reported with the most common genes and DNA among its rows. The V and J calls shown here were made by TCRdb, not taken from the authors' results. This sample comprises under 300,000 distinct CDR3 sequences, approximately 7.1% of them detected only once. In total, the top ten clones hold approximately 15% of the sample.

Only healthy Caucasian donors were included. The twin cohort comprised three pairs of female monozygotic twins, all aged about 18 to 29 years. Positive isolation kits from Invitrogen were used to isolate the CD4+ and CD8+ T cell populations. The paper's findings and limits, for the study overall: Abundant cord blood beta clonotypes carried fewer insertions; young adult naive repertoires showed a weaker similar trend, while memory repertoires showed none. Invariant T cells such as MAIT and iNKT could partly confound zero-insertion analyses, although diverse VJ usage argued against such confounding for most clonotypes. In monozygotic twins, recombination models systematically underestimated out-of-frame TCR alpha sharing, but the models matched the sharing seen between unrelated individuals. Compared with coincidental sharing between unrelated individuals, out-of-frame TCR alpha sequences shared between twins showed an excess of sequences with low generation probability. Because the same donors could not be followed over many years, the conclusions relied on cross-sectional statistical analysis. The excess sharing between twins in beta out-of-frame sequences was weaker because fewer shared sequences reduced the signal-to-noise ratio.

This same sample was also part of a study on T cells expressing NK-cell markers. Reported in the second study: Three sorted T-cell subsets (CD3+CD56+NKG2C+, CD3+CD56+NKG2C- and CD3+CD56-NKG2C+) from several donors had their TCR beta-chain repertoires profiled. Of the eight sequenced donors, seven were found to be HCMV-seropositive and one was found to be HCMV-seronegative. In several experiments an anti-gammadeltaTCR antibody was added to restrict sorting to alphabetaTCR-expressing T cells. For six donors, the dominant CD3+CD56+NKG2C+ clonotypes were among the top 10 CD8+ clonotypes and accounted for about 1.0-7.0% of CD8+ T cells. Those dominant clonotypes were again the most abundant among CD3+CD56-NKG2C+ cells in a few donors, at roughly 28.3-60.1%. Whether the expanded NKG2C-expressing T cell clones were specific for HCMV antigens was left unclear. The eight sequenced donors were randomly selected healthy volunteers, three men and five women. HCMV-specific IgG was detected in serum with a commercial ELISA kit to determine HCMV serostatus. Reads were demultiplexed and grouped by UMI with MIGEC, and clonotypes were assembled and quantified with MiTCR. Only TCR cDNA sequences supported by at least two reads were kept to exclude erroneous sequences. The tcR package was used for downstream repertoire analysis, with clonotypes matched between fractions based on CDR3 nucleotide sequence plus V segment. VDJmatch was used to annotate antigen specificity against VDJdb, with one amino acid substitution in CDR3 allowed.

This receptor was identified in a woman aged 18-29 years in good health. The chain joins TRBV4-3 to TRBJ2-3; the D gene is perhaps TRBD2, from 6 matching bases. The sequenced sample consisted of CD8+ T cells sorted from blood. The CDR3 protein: CASSQEGTGEPDTQYF. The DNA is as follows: TGCGCCAGCAGCCAAGAGGGAACGGGAGAGCCAGATACGCAGTATTTT.